Listed below are T cell receptor beta chains from one sample, sequenced in a study of shared clonotypes between healthy human individuals. Some clones are missing from TCRdb's copy, which holds only in-frame ones; the method was immunoSEQ multiplex PCR. The data show a few million clones, more than 90% seen once. Sequences were obtained from naive CD4+ T cells sorted from blood. These TCRs come from a man aged 18 to 35 in good health. CDR3s include the opening cysteine and the closing phenylalanine or tryptophan. A D gene is named only where the DNA matches it firmly. Where a row states a size, it is once, few, many or the class of an expanded clone; other rows omit it.

abundance	v_gene	j_gene	d_gene	CDR3nt	CDR3aa
-	TRBV18	TRBJ2-7	-	TGTGCCAGCTCACCGAGTACTGGGATGGGGGGGCTACCCTACGAGCAGTACTTC	CASSPSTGMGGLPYEQYF
once	TRBV11-3	TRBJ1-1	-	TGTGCCAGCAGAGTTGCACCTGGCACTGAAGCTTTCTTT	CASRVAPGTEAFF
-	TRBV2	TRBJ1-5	-	TGTGCCAGCAGTGCCCCCGGGAGTGCTCAGCCCCAGCATTTT	CASSAPGSAQPQHF
-	TRBV11-2	TRBJ2-4	-	TGTGCCAGCAGCTTTACCGACCGGGACATTCAGTACTTC	CASSFTDRDIQYF
-	TRBV5-1	TRBJ1-1	-	TGCGCCAGCAGCTTGGCAGCGGGGTTGAACACTGAAGCTTTCTTT	CASSLAAGLNTEAFF
-	TRBV5-4	TRBJ2-3	-	TGTGCCAGCAGCTTGGTGGCGGGGGCCACAGATACGCAGTATTTT	CASSLVAGATDTQYF
-	TRBV2	TRBJ2-3	TRBD2	TGTGCCAGCAGTGACCGGGAGGGTAATACGCAGTATTTT	CASSDREGNTQYF
-	TRBV19	TRBJ1-1	TRBD1	TGTGCCACCGACAGGGGGAAGACTGAAGCTTTCTTT	CATDRGKTEAFF
-	TRBV7-2	TRBJ2-2	TRBD1	TGTGCCAGCAGATTTGACAGGGGAACCGGGGAGCTGTTTTTT	CASRFDRGTGELFF
-	TRBV5-1	TRBJ1-2	-	TGCGCCAGCAGCTTGGAGGTGAAGGGAGGGGGCTATGGCTACACCTTC	CASSLEVKGGGYGYTF
-	TRBV5-4	TRBJ2-5	-	TGTGCCAGCAGAGACCGGGGGGCTCAGACCCAGTACTTC	CASRDRGAQTQYF
once	TRBV30	TRBJ1-4	-	TGTGCCTGGGGACAAGAAGGGACGGATGAAAAACTGTTTTTT	CAWGQEGTDEKLFF
once	TRBV11-2	TRBJ2-3	-	TGTGCCAGCAGCCCCTGGCGGGGAGACACAGATACGCAGTATTTT	CASSPWRGDTDTQYF
-	TRBV27	TRBJ1-2	TRBD1	TGTGCCAGCAAGGTCCAGGGGGAAACTGGCTACACCTTC	CASKVQGETGYTF
-	TRBV2	TRBJ2-7	-	TGTGCCAGCAGTGTGGGTTCCTACGAGCAGTACTTC	CASSVGSYEQYF
-	TRBV28	TRBJ2-6	TRBD1	TGTGCCAGCGAAACGGGACAGGGGGCTTCTGGGGCCAACGTCCTGACTTTC	CASETGQGASGANVLTF
-	TRBV15	TRBJ2-7	-	TGTGCCACCAGCGCCAGGGTTTCCATATACGAGCAGTACTTC	CATSARVSIYEQYF
-	TRBV11-2	TRBJ2-7	-	TGTGCCAGCAGCCCGCCGGGACTCCCCTACGAGCAGTACTTC	CASSPPGLPYEQYF
-	TRBV9	TRBJ2-2	-	TGTGCCAGCAGCGTAGCTAGTCACACCGGGGAGCTGTTTTTT	CASSVASHTGELFF
-	TRBV6-5	TRBJ1-2	-	TGTGCCAGCACCCGGTCGGGTTCTGGTGGCTACACCTTC	CASTRSGSGGYTF
-	TRBV6-6	TRBJ2-7	TRBD1	TGTGCCAGCAGTTACTCGAGAGGGGGCAAGTACGAGCAGTACTTC	CASSYSRGGKYEQYF
-	TRBV7-2	TRBJ1-2	-	TGTGCCAGCAGCTTGACGACCGTTAACTTGGGCTACACCTTC	CASSLTTVNLGYTF
-	TRBV20-1	TRBJ2-3	-	TGCAGTGCTAGAGATGATACGCAGTATTTT	CSARDDTQYF
-	TRBV5-3	TRBJ2-2	-	TGTGCCACTAAGCAGCCCTCGACCTTGAACACCGGGGAGCTGTTTTTT	CATKQPSTLNTGELFF
-	TRBV6-6	TRBJ1-1	-	TGTGCCAGCACGGCGGTGATGAACACTGAAGCTTTCTTT	CASTAVMNTEAFF
-	TRBV5-1	TRBJ2-4	-	TGCGCCAGCAGCTTGATTGGGACTGGGGGCATTCAGTACTTC	CASSLIGTGGIQYF
-	TRBV7-2	TRBJ2-3	-	TGTGCCAGCAGCTTATCAACTCGAAGCACAGATACGCAGTATTTT	CASSLSTRSTDTQYF
-	TRBV18	TRBJ2-2	TRBD1	TGTGCCAGCTCGTCGGACAGGGGGCGCGGGGAGCTGTTTTTT	CASSSDRGRGELFF